The rows below give T cell receptor beta chains drawn from one sample of a study of beta chain features in type 1 diabetes. Sequencing was performed with immunoSEQ multiplex PCR; in TCRdb, only in-frame clones are kept and a portion is missing. The sample has over 150,000 clones, around 8% seen once. The sequenced sample was central memory CD4+ T cells from blood. The receptors were gathered from a woman aged 40 to 50 with type 1 diabetes. CDR3s include the opening cysteine and the closing phenylalanine or tryptophan. Each record gives: J gene, clone size, V gene, D gene, CDR3 DNA, CDR3 protein. D genes are given only for firm matches. Clone size is given for some rows only: seen once, a few or many times, or a class if the clone is expanded.

j_gene: TRBJ1-1
abundance: -
v_gene: TRBV11-2
d_gene: -
CDR3nt: TGTGCCAGCAGCGTTCACCTAAACACTGAAGCTTTCTTT
CDR3aa: CASSVHLNTEAFF

j_gene: TRBJ1-1
abundance: -
v_gene: TRBV2
d_gene: TRBD1
CDR3nt: TGTGCCAGCAGTGTCGGCGACAGGGCGAACACTGAAGCTTTCTTT
CDR3aa: CASSVGDRANTEAFF

j_gene: TRBJ2-7
abundance: -
v_gene: TRBV6-6
d_gene: -
CDR3nt: TGTGCCAGCAGACCGGGACAATTGTACGAGCAGTACTTC
CDR3aa: CASRPGQLYEQYF

j_gene: TRBJ1-2
abundance: -
v_gene: TRBV11-2
d_gene: -
CDR3nt: TGTGCCAGCAGCTCCCGGACTTTGGGCTACACCTTC
CDR3aa: CASSSRTLGYTF

j_gene: TRBJ1-4
abundance: -
v_gene: TRBV18
d_gene: -
CDR3nt: TGTGCCAGCCTACAGGGAACTAATGAAAAACTGTTTTTT
CDR3aa: CASLQGTNEKLFF

j_gene: TRBJ1-6
abundance: few
v_gene: TRBV11-2
d_gene: -
CDR3nt: TGTGCCAGCAGCGGCACAGGGCCAGATAATTCACCCCTCCACTTT
CDR3aa: CASSGTGPDNSPLHF

j_gene: TRBJ2-1
abundance: few
v_gene: TRBV19
d_gene: -
CDR3nt: TGTGCCAGTACGGTAATGAGTCAGGGTGGTGGTGAGCAGTTCTTC
CDR3aa: CASTVMSQGGGEQFF

j_gene: TRBJ2-1
abundance: -
v_gene: TRBV7-8
d_gene: -
CDR3nt: TGTGCCAGCAGCCCTCGAGAGAGAGAATACAATGAGCAGTTCTTC
CDR3aa: CASSPREREYNEQFF

j_gene: TRBJ1-2
abundance: few
v_gene: TRBV28
d_gene: TRBD1
CDR3nt: TGTGCCAGATCATTGGAGACCGGGACAGGGCGTGGTGGCTACACCTTC
CDR3aa: CARSLETGTGRGGYTF

j_gene: TRBJ2-3
abundance: -
v_gene: TRBV28
d_gene: TRBD2
CDR3nt: TGTGCCAGCTCCCGCGGGGGGGACGGGACAGATACGCAGTATTTT
CDR3aa: CASSRGGDGTDTQYF

j_gene: TRBJ2-1
abundance: -
v_gene: TRBV7-2
d_gene: TRBD2
CDR3nt: TGTGCCAGCAGCTCCGGGAGGGGCAATGAGCAGTTCTTC
CDR3aa: CASSSGRGNEQFF

j_gene: TRBJ1-6
abundance: -
v_gene: TRBV11-1
d_gene: TRBD1
CDR3nt: TGTGCCAGCAGCGCAGGGGGAAGAAGGTCACCCCTCCACTTT
CDR3aa: CASSAGGRRSPLHF

j_gene: TRBJ2-4
abundance: -
v_gene: TRBV28
d_gene: -
CDR3nt: TGTGCCACTGAACGCACTGCAGGAGGGCAGGTAGACTTC
CDR3aa: CATERTAGGQVDF